These T cell receptor beta chains were read from a single sample in a study of cytomegalovirus exposure and HLA in healthy donors. Sequenced by immunoSEQ multiplex PCR; TCRdb stores in-frame clones only, minus some. The sample carries some 250,000 clones, 90% recorded once. The specimen was PBMCs. The receptors were gathered from a young woman in good health and CMV-seronegative. Both conserved end residues are part of each CDR3.

j_call v_call cdr3_aa
TRBJ2-2 TRBV2 CASWGVTGELFF
TRBJ1-1 TRBV11-2 CASSLDILLPMNTEAFF
TRBJ2-5 TRBV5-4 CASSPGTEETQYF
TRBJ2-3 TRBV6-1 CASRKLAGGTDTQYF
TRBJ1-2 TRBV9 CASSAQQQGNYGYTF
TRBJ2-2 TRBV28 CASSLSGTTGELFF
TRBJ2-7 TRBV6-1 CASSDHSGTSGYHEQYF
TRBJ2-5 TRBV7-6 CASNQDRAQETQYF
TRBJ2-1 TRBV5-4 CASSPDSSNEQFF
TRBJ2-1 TRBV6-1 CASIGSAGKDNEQFF
TRBJ2-7 TRBV7-2 CASSSTGGTISYEQYF
TRBJ2-7 TRBV28 CASGYTGIYEQYF
TRBJ1-6 TRBV28 CASSPGTRYNSPLHF
TRBJ2-2 TRBV9 CASSVVSTGELFF
TRBJ2-1 TRBV6-1 CASSARGSHYNEQFF
TRBJ2-3 TRBV27 CASRAGTDTQYF
TRBJ1-3 TRBV29-1 CSVGTGPGNTIYF
TRBJ2-3 TRBV7-9 CASSLEGSDTQYF
TRBJ1-1 TRBV10-2 CASRTGGMNTEAFF
TRBJ2-1 TRBV28 CASSFDRSPYNEQFF
TRBJ2-7 TRBV19 CASSITGGYEQYF
TRBJ1-1 TRBV5-1 CASSSSTGPLEAFF
TRBJ2-1 TRBV11-2 CASSLDGDEQFF
TRBJ2-7 TRBV25-1 CASISYDSYEQYF
TRBJ2-7 TRBV7-9 CASSLTGVYEQYF
TRBJ1-2 TRBV5-1 CASSRTGGMINYGYTF
TRBJ2-1 TRBV28 CASSSPLLASSYNEQFF
TRBJ1-2 TRBV28 CASSLATIGYGYTF
TRBJ1-6 TRBV19 CASSIDSTNSPLHF
TRBJ1-6 TRBV4-3 CASSQRVGQKNSPLHF
TRBJ1-5 TRBV6-6 CASSYSGQISNQPQHF
TRBJ1-1 TRBV5-1 CASSAGTGDEAFF
TRBJ2-7 TRBV7-9 CATAGQADSYEQYF
TRBJ1-5 TRBV19 CASSPGGVGFGQPQHF
TRBJ2-5 TRBV7-8 CASSLGLWAGKPKETQYF
TRBJ2-5 TRBV28 CASRTSGEQETQYF
TRBJ1-4 TRBV10-2 CASSDGGSDEKLFF
TRBJ1-5 TRBV4-1 CASSQDGTEGQPQHF
TRBJ1-3 TRBV6-1 CASSLPSGNTIYF
TRBJ2-7 TRBV27 CATSGAADYEQYF
TRBJ1-6 TRBV4-2 CASSQVVARDTNSPLHF
TRBJ2-3 TRBV27 CASSLFLDRRSTDTQYF